Below, 23 T cell receptor beta chains from the same sample are listed, as sequenced in a study of T cell responses to AZD1222 COVID-19 vaccine. The repertoire was sequenced with immunoSEQ multiplex PCR; TCRdb's copy has only in-frame clones and lacks some. The sample holds some 90,000 clones; more than 70% are singletons and the top ten take about an eighth. Source: peripheral blood, taken on day 0 of AZD1222 vaccination. The receptors derive from an adult in good health.

The sample holds one count of this clone. This chain joins TRBV19 and TRBJ2-5; TRBD2 might be the D (6 bases). The V gene lost 0 bases and the J gene lost 2 bases, with 13 bases spanning the gap. From germline, CDR1 is LNHDA and CDR2 SQIVND (reference sequence). CDR3 length: 16 amino acids. CDR3 amino acids: CASSIDGSGLQETQYF. The CDR3 DNA follows: TGTGCCAGTAGTATAGACGGTAGCGGCTTACAAGAGACCCAGTACTTC.

The chain uses TRBV5-8 and TRBJ1-5; a weak D match, TRBD1 (6 bases). This CDR3 has 15 residues. Trimming stripped 6 bases from V and 1 base from J, with 14 bases between. Germline CDR1 reads SGHTS; CDR2 reads YDEGEE. CDR3 DNA sequence: TGTGCCAGCACGAATGGGGGGCAGAGCAATCAGCCCCAGCATTTT. Translation: CASTNGGQSNQPQHF.

This chain joins TRBV9 and TRBJ1-3; D is unresolved. Germline CDR1 is SGDLS and CDR2 is YYNGEE. With 2 bases removed from V and 4 bases from J, the gap between germline ends came to 1 base. This CDR3 contains 11 residues. CDR3: CASSVGNTIYF. The CDR3, as DNA: TGTGCCAGCAGCGTCGGAAACACCATATATTTT. Supplemented by reference TRBV9 and TRBJ1-3, the full variable domain reads DSGVTQTPKHLITATGQRVTLRCSPRSGDLSVYWYQQSLDQGLQFLIQYYNGEERAKGNILERFSAQQFPDLHSELNLSSLELGDSALYFCASSVGNTIYFGEGSWLTVV.

V gene TRBV7-9 combines with J gene TRBJ2-2; a possible D gene is TRBD1 (6 bases). The V gene's germline CDR1 is SEHNR and CDR2 FQNEAQ (reference sequence). CDR3 size: 14 residues. V was shortened by 7 bases and J by 1 base, with 10 bases between the two germline ends. The CDR3 DNA follows: TGTGCCAGCACCGTGACAGGGAACACCGGGGAGCTGTTTTTT. Its protein product is CASTVTGNTGELFF.

This clone was seen just once. The rearrangement links TRBV6-5 to TRBJ2-7; TRBD2 aligns across 7 bases. V lost 6 bases and J lost 6; bases outside the gene matches: 8. Germline CDR1 MNHEY, CDR2 SVGAGI. The CDR3 runs to 13 residues. The CDR3 loop is CASSQLTGGEQYF. CDR3 bases: TGTGCCAGCAGCCAACTGACGGGGGGCGAGCAGTACTTC.

J is TRBJ1-1 and V is TRBV6-2 or TRBV6-3; D is uncertain. The CDR3 covers 12 residues. Germline V CDR1 and CDR2: MNHEY, SVGEGT. V lost 0 bases to trimming and J lost 7 bases, with 6 bases between them. The CDR3 is CASSYSPGEAFF. DNA of the CDR3: TGTGCCAGCAGTTACTCACCCGGTGAAGCTTTCTTT.

The rearrangement uses TRBV9 and TRBJ2-7; 11 nucleotides agree with TRBD1. The CDR3 is made up of 14 amino acids. With V trimmed by 4 bases and J by 4 bases, 4 bases remained unmatched. CDR1 is SGDLS and CDR2 is YYNGEE in the germline V gene. This chain's CDR3 is CASSPGQGAYEQYF. The CDR3 bases are TGTGCCAGCAGCCCCGGACAGGGGGCATACGAGCAGTACTTC.

The CDR3 sequence: CASSSRRGEEAFF. CDR3 DNA sequence: TGTGCCAGCAGCTCGAGACGGGGGGAGGAAGCTTTCTTT. V and J are TRBV11-2 and TRBJ1-1; D possibly corresponds to TRBD1 (5 bases). Germline V lookup: CDR1 SGHAT, CDR2 FQNNGV. The length of the CDR3 is 13 residues. V lost 4 bases, J lost 8 bases, and 14 bases lay in between. The whole variable domain, remainder taken from reference TRBV11-2 and TRBJ1-1, is EAGVAQSPRYKIIEKRQSVAFWCNPISGHATLYWYQQILGQGPKLLIQFQNNGVVDDSQLPKDRFSAERLKGVDSTLKIQPAKLEDSAVYLCASSSRRGEEAFFGQGTRLTVV.

The chain is built from TRBV5-1 and TRBJ2-7; D is possibly TRBD1 or TRBD2 (6 bases each). Between the trimmed V and J ends, which lost 1 base and 1 base, there was a span of 15 bases. CDR1 and CDR2 from the germline V gene are SGHRS and YFSETQ. The length of the CDR3 is 16 residues. As DNA, the CDR3 is TGCGCCAGCAGCTTGTTCGGGGGCGAAAGATCCTACGAGCAGTACTTC. Protein sequence: CASSLFGGERSYEQYF. The variable domain in full, with the rest retrieved from reference TRBV5-1 and TRBJ2-7, is KAGVTQTPRYLIKTRGQQVTLSCSPISGHRSVSWYQQTPGQGLQFLFEYFSETQRNKGNFPGRFSGRQFSNSRSEMNVSTLELGDSALYLCASSLFGGERSYEQYFGPGTRLTVT.

The chain carries TRBV29-1 and TRBJ1-1, with a tentative D call TRBD1 (5 bases). V lost 3 bases and J lost 10, with 15 bases in between. Looked up from germline, CDR1 is SQVTM and CDR2 is ANQGSEA. The CDR3 spans 12 residues. The CDR3 sequence is CSVDVGVEGAFF. As DNA, the CDR3 is TGCAGCGTTGATGTAGGGGTTGAGGGAGCTTTCTTT. The whole variable domain, filled in from reference TRBV29-1 and TRBJ1-1, reads SAVISQKPSRDICQRGTSLTIQCQVDSQVTMMFWYRQQPGQSLTLIATANQGSEATYESGFVIDKFPISRPNLTFSTLTVSNMSPEDSSIYLCSVDVGVEGAFFGQGTRLTVV.

The genes are TRBV9 and TRBJ2-5; 10 positions agree with TRBD2. Trimming removed 0 bases from V and 3 bases from J; junction bases left unmatched: 5. This CDR3 is built from 16 residues. Germline-derived CDR1 and CDR2 are SGDLS and YYNGEE. This CDR3 is CASSVGSGGAKETQYF. The CDR3 DNA follows: TGTGCCAGCAGCGTAGGGAGCGGGGGGGCGAAAGAGACCCAGTACTTC.

The rearrangement joins TRBV19 to TRBJ1-5, with a weak D call TRBD1 (5 bases). Trimming took off 8 bases at V and 0 bases at J, with 8 bases between the two ends. The V gene's germline CDR1 is LNHDA and CDR2 SQIVND (reference sequence). This CDR3 comprises 13 residues. CDR3 DNA sequence: TGTGCCAGTGCGGGGGGTAGCAATCAGCCCCAGCATTTT. This codes for CASAGGSNQPQHF.

The chain has TRBV27 and TRBJ1-4; perhaps TRBD1 as D (6 bases). Trimming stripped 6 bases from V and 1 base from J, with 9 bases between. Germline CDR1 and CDR2: MNHEY and SMNVEV (reference sequence). The CDR3 is 14 amino acids. The CDR3 protein is CASRKTGTNEKLFF. In DNA form, the CDR3 reads TGTGCCAGCAGAAAGACAGGAACTAATGAAAAACTGTTTTTT.

This sequence joins TRBV11-3 and TRBJ1-1; D is undetermined. The V end lost 5 bases, the J end lost 2 bases, and 9 bases lay between the germline ends. This CDR3 has 13 residues. Germline V gene data show CDR1 as SGHNT and CDR2 as YENEEA. For the CDR3, the DNA is TGTGCCAGCAGCCATACAGCTAACACTGAAGCTTTCTTT. Amino acids: CASSHTANTEAFF.

The rearrangement joins TRBV5-4 to TRBJ1-2; 11 bases are shared with TRBD1. This CDR3 is built from 15 residues. The germline V gene encodes CDR1 SGHNT and CDR2 YYREEE (reference sequence). V shed 3 bases, J shed 3 bases, and the junction held 4 bases outside the gene matches. The CDR3 DNA follows: TGTGCCAGCAGCTCAAGGACAGGGGGCGACTATGGCTACACCTTC. Protein sequence: CASSSRTGGDYGYTF. The full variable domain, with the rest looked up from reference TRBV5-4 and TRBJ1-2, is ETGVTQSPTHLIKTRGQQVTLRCSSQSGHNTVSWYQQALGQGPQFIFQYYREEENGRGNFPPRFSGLQFPNYSSELNVNALELDDSALYLCASSSRTGGDYGYTFGSGTRLTVV.

In its sample, this clone was seen once. The V gene is TRBV12-3 or TRBV12-4, the J gene TRBJ2-5; D may correspond to TRBD1 or TRBD2 (5 bases each). Trimming stripped 3 bases from V and 4 bases from J, with 9 bases between. The CDR3 consists of 13 residues. CDR3 coding DNA: TGTGCCAGCAGTTTTCCAGGGAGAGAGACCCAGTACTTC. Its translation is CASSFPGRETQYF.

The chain employs TRBV29-1 and TRBJ2-7; 12 positions agree with TRBD1. The CDR3 consists of 15 residues. CDR1 SQVTM and CDR2 ANQGSEA come from the germline V gene. Trimming took 6 bases from V and 5 from J; bases not matched to a gene: 11. CDR3: CSVSLGQGAYDEQYF. In DNA form, the CDR3 reads TGCAGCGTGAGTTTGGGACAGGGGGCATACGACGAGCAGTACTTC.

The chain uses TRBV19 and TRBJ1-3; maybe TRBD1 (6 bases). Germline CDR1 and CDR2: LNHDA and SQIVND (reference sequence). V was trimmed by 7 bases and J by 0 bases, leaving 19 bases between them. The CDR3 is made up of 17 amino acids. The DNA for the CDR3 is TGTGCCAGTACCCTATGGACAGACTCTGTCTCTGGAAACACCATATATTTT. Translating it yields CASTLWTDSVSGNTIYF.

The V gene is TRBV19, the J gene TRBJ1-4; possibly TRBD1 for D (6 bases). Germline V gene lookup returns CDR1 LNHDA and CDR2 SQIVND (reference sequence). V lost 5 bases and J lost 5, with 12 bases in between. The CDR3 is 14 residues long. CDR3 residues: CASSPGTQNEKLFF. In DNA, the CDR3 is TGTGCCAGTAGTCCCGGGACACAAAATGAAAAACTGTTTTTT.

This clone was recorded a few times. The chain combines TRBV9 with TRBJ2-2, with a weak D call TRBD2 (5 bases). V was trimmed by 3 bases and J by 5 bases, leaving 20 bases between them. From germline, CDR1 is SGDLS and CDR2 YYNGEE. This CDR3 is 17 amino acids long. CDR3 DNA: TGTGCCAGCAGCGGCCCAAGCGGTGTAGTAAGGACCGGGGAGCTGTTTTTT. As protein: CASSGPSGVVRTGELFF.

This rearrangement joins TRBV15 to TRBJ2-2; no firm D call. The germline V and J ends were trimmed by 3 bases and 7 bases, with 9 bases remaining between them. The V gene's germline CDR1 is LNHNV and CDR2 YYDKDF (reference sequence). The CDR3 is 13 residues long. CDR3 coding DNA: TGTGCCACCAGCAGGGCCCTCGGCGGGGAGCTGTTTTTT. Amino acids: CATSRALGGELFF.

The rearrangement uses TRBV30 and TRBJ1-6; a weak D match, TRBD1 (6 bases). CDR3 length: 13 residues. Germline-derived CDR1 and CDR2 are GTSNPN and SVGIG (reference sequence). Trimming took off 5 bases at V and 10 bases at J, with 15 bases between the two ends. Here the CDR3 DNA reads TGTGCCTGGTCGGACAGCCTGGAGTCACCCCTCCACTTT. It is translated as CAWSDSLESPLHF.

The chain carries TRBV7-3 and TRBJ2-3, with 9 bases matching TRBD2. CDR1 is SGHTA, CDR2 FQGTGA, per germline. After removal of 5 bases from V and 4 bases from J, the junction contained 7 bases not matched to a gene. The CDR3 is made up of 15 amino acids. The CDR3 nucleotides read TGTGCCAGCAGCCGCGGGGGGGCCGGTGCAGATACGCAGTATTTT. Translated: CASSRGGAGADTQYF. Looking up the rest from reference TRBV7-3 and TRBJ2-3 gives the full variable domain: GAGVSQTPSNKVTEKGKYVELRCDPISGHTALYWYRQSLGQGPEFLIYFQGTGAADDSGLPNDRFFAVRPEGSVSTLKIQRTERGDSAVYLCASSRGGAGADTQYFGPGTRLTVL.